This T cell receptor beta chain emerged from a study of blood T cells in healthy people across ages. Through a sample-barcoded 5' primer and a J-beta primer mix, a second PCR was run for roughly 6 to 12 cycles. Each CDR3 protein is one row after TCRdb ran MiXCR on the 5' RACE reads. This table holds 1,500,000 or so distinct CDR3 sequences, 35% to 45% found once. Trimming removed 4 bases at V and 3 bases at J, with 17 bases between. Germline V gives CDR1 SGDLS, CDR2 YYNGEE. The CDR3 is 16 amino acids. The V and J genes are TRBV9 and TRBJ2-1, with D perhaps TRBD1 or TRBD2 (5 bases each). What was sequenced was blood. This receptor was obtained from a woman aged 18-29 years in good health. The CDR3 sequence is CASSTPSGTNYNEQFF. Here the CDR3 DNA reads TGTGCCAGCAGCACACCCTCCGGGACCAACTACAATGAGCAGTTCTTC.